This T cell receptor (beta chain) is from a study of cytomegalovirus exposure and HLA in healthy donors. With respect to this clone: Its antigen is currently unknown.

General study results and limits: A later analysis linked a missense variant in DCLRE1C to the trimming of TCR beta V and J genes.

The PCR employed 60 Vbeta primers together with 13 Jbeta primers. TCRdb's copy holds only in-frame clones and misses some; the assay was immunoSEQ multiplex PCR. The sample records approximately 190,000 clones, approximately 80% being singletons. Germline V CDR1 and CDR2: SEHNR, FQNEAQ (reference sequence). The CDR3 is 16 residues long. The V end was cut by 1 base, the J end by 6 bases, with 18 bases between. The clonotype comes from a woman younger than 45 in good health and CMV-seropositive. The chain employs TRBV7-9 and TRBJ1-1; D not certain. The sample consisted of PBMCs. CDR3 region: CASSLGAGGKAAEAFF. The CDR3 DNA reads TGTGCCAGCAGCTTAGGGGCAGGAGGTAAGGCCGCTGAAGCTTTCTTT.